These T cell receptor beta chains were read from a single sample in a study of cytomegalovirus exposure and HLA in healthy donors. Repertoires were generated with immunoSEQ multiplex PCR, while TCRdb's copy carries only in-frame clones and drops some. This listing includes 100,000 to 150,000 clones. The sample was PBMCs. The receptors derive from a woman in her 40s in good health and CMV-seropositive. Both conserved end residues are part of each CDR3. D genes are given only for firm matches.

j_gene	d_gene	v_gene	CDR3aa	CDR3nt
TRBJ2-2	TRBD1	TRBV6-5	CASSGGNTGELFF	TGTGCCAGCTCAGGGGGAAACACCGGGGAGCTGTTTTTT
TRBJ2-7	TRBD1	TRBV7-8	CASSLAGTGSYEQYF	TGTGCCAGCAGCTTAGCGGGGACAGGATCCTACGAGCAGTACTTC
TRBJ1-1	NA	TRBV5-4	CASSRDQAANFLNTEAFF	TGTGCCAGCAGCCGTGACCAGGCCGCTAACTTTTTGAACACTGAAGCTTTCTTT
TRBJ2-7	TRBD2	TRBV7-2	CASSSGLAGGYEQYF	TGTGCCAGCAGTTCGGGACTAGCGGGAGGGTACGAGCAGTACTTC
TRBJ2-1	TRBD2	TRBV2	CASSRLAGVNEQFF	TGTGCCAGCAGCCGACTAGCGGGTGTTAATGAGCAGTTCTTC
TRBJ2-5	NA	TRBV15	CATSRGGVQETQYF	TGTGCCACCAGCAGAGGAGGAGTTCAAGAGACCCAGTACTTC
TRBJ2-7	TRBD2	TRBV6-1	CASKSSGRNYEQYF	TGTGCCAGCAAATCTAGCGGGAGGAACTACGAGCAGTACTTC
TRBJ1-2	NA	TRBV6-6	CASTSLRGGRYGYTF	TGTGCCAGCACCAGCTTAAGGGGAGGACGCTATGGCTACACCTTC
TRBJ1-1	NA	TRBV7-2	CASSPQGSGTEAFF	TGTGCCAGCAGCCCACAGGGTTCGGGTACTGAAGCTTTCTTT
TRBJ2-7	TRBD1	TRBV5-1	CASSSRQGHYEQYF	TGCGCCAGCAGCTCGAGACAGGGTCACTACGAGCAGTACTTC
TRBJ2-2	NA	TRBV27	CASSLSYANTGELFF	TGTGCCAGCAGTTTATCCTACGCGAACACCGGGGAGCTGTTTTTT
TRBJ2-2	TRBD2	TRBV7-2	CASSLGTSYRELFF	TGTGCCAGCAGCTTAGGGACTAGCTATCGGGAGCTGTTTTTT
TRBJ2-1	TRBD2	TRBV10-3	CAISDSLAGGRSYEQFF	TGTGCCATCAGTGATTCCCTAGCGGGAGGGCGTTCTTATGAGCAGTTCTTC
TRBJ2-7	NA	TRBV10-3	CAISEAREQYF	TGTGCCATCAGCGAGGCGAGGGAGCAGTACTTC
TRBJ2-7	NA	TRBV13	CASSEDAGYEQYF	TGTGCCAGCAGCGAAGACGCGGGCTACGAGCAGTACTTC
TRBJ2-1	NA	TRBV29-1	CSVEDRSGEQFF	TGCAGCGTTGAAGATCGGAGCGGTGAGCAGTTCTTC
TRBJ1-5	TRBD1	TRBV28	CASSAGTGYNQPQHF	TGTGCCAGCAGTGCCGGGACAGGGTACAATCAGCCCCAGCATTTT
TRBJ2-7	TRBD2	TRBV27	CASRPAGAHEQYF	TGTGCCAGCAGACCCGCGGGAGCTCACGAGCAGTACTTC
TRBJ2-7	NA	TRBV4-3	CASSRTVQGAQTYEQYF	TGCGCCAGCAGCCGGACCGTACAGGGAGCCCAGACCTACGAGCAGTACTTC
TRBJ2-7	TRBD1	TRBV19	CASSTPGTGYEQYF	TGTGCCAGTAGCACCCCCGGGACAGGCTACGAGCAGTACTTC
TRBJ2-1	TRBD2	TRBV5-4	CASSSGTSGTSSYNEQFF	TGTGCCAGCAGCTCGGGGACTAGCGGGACCTCCTCCTACAATGAGCAGTTCTTC
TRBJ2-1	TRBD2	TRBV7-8	CASSPGTSGNVNNEQFF	TGTGCCAGCAGCCCAGGGACTAGCGGAAACGTAAACAATGAGCAGTTCTTC
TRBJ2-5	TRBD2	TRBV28	CASRSLLGLAVQETQYF	TGTGCCAGCAGGTCATTGCTGGGACTAGCGGTTCAAGAGACCCAGTACTTC
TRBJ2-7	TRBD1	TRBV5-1	CASSFTRQGALGEQYF	TGCGCCAGCAGCTTCACACGACAGGGGGCCCTGGGCGAGCAGTACTTC
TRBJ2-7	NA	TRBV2	CASSYGTYEQYF	TGTGCCAGTAGTTATGGGACTTACGAGCAGTACTTC
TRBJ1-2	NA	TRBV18	CASSPQGNYGYTF	TGTGCCAGCTCACCACAGGGGAACTATGGCTACACCTTC
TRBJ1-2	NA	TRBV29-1	CSSGTDYGYTF	TGCAGCAGCGGGACGGACTATGGCTACACCTTC
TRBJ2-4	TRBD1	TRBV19	CASSGDRVRQGQYF	TGTGCCAGTAGTGGGGACAGGGTCCGACAGGGTCAGTACTTC
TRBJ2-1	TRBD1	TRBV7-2	CASSLTGNEQFF	TGTGCCAGCAGCCTGACAGGGAATGAGCAGTTCTTC
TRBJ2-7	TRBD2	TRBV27	CASSPYGRGYEQYF	TGTGCCAGCAGTCCGTACGGGAGGGGTTACGAGCAGTACTTC
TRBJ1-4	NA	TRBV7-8	CASSLSPREKLFF	TGTGCCAGCAGCCTTTCCCCCAGAGAAAAACTGTTTTTT
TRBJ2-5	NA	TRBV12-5	CASGRQLSQETQYF	TGTGCTAGTGGTCGACAGCTGTCCCAAGAGACCCAGTACTTC
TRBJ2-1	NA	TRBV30	CAWSPPVPGLPQNEQFF	TGTGCCTGGAGTCCTCCCGTACCGGGACTGCCCCAAAATGAGCAGTTCTTC
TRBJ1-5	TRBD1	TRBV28	CASSAQGARSQPQHF	TGTGCCAGCAGTGCCCAGGGGGCTAGAAGTCAGCCCCAGCATTTT
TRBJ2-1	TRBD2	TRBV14	CASSQLAGGPNEQFF	TGTGCCAGCAGCCAACTAGCGGGAGGGCCCAACGAGCAGTTCTTC
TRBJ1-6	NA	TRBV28	CASRADSADNSPLHF	TGTGCCAGCAGGGCAGATTCCGCGGATAATTCACCCCTCCACTTT
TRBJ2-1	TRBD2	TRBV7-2	CASSSKREGLNEQFF	TGTGCCAGCAGCTCCAAGCGGGAGGGCCTCAATGAGCAGTTCTTC
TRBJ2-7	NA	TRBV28	CASSPSRGRVGPYEQYF	TGTGCCAGCAGTCCTAGTAGGGGGAGAGTAGGGCCCTACGAGCAGTACTTC
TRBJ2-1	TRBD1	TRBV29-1	CSDQTGGPSNEQFF	TGCAGCGACCAGACAGGGGGCCCCTCTAATGAGCAGTTCTTC
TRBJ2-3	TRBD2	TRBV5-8	CASSLAPAGGGYVDTQYF	TGTGCCAGCAGCTTGGCCCCAGCGGGAGGAGGTTATGTGGATACGCAGTATTTT
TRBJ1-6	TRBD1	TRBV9	CASSSRQGNSPLHF	TGTGCCAGCAGCTCACGACAGGGTAATTCACCCCTCCACTTT
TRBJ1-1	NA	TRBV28	CASSPQPRVSREAFF	TGTGCCAGCAGCCCTCAACCCCGGGTCTCCCGGGAGGCTTTCTTT
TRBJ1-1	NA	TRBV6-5	CASSNAGPAFF	TGTGCCAGCAGCAACGCGGGACCTGCTTTCTTT
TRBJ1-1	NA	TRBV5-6	CASSLGEGTEAFF	TGTGCCAGCAGCTTGGGGGAGGGGACTGAAGCTTTCTTT
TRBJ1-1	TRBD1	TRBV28	CASSPGTGVNTEAFF	TGTGCCAGCAGTCCAGGGACAGGAGTGAACACTGAAGCTTTCTTT
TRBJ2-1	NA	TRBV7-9	CASSSIQGREQFF	TGTGCCAGCAGCTCGATACAGGGGAGGGAGCAGTTCTTC
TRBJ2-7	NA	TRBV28	CASRYSDYEQYF	TGTGCCAGCAGATATTCAGACTACGAGCAGTACTTC
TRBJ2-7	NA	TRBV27	CASSLDRFSYEQYF	TGTGCCAGCAGTTTGGACAGATTCTCCTACGAGCAGTACTTC
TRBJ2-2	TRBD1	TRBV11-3	CASSTPLGQGNTGELFF	TGTGCCAGCAGTACGCCCTTGGGACAGGGGAACACCGGGGAGCTGTTTTTT
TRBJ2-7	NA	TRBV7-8	CASSSRRTGEQYF	TGTGCCAGCAGCTCCCGGCGAACGGGCGAGCAGTACTTC
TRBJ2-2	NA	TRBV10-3	CAIGSGSLNTGELFF	TGTGCCATCGGCTCGGGATCCCTGAACACCGGGGAGCTGTTTTTT
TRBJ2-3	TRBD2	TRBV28	CASSYGTSGSSDTQYF	TGTGCCAGCAGTTACGGGACTAGCGGGAGTTCAGATACGCAGTATTTT
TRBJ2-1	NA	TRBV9	CASSVEGSDYNEQFF	TGTGCCAGCAGCGTAGAGGGTAGCGACTACAATGAGCAGTTCTTC
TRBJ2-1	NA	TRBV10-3	CAISESRESYNEQFF	TGTGCCATCAGTGAGTCACGGGAGAGCTACAATGAGCAGTTCTTC
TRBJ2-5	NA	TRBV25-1	CASSQEKTQETQYF	TGTGCCAGCAGCCAGGAAAAGACCCAAGAGACCCAGTACTTC
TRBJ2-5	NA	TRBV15	CATSRDLRTQETQYF	TGTGCCACCAGCAGAGATCTACGGACTCAAGAGACCCAGTACTTC
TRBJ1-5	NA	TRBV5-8	CASSYQGHQPQHF	TGTGCCAGCAGCTACCAGGGGCACCAGCCCCAGCATTTT